Below, 26 T cell receptor beta chains from the same sample are listed, as sequenced in a study of identical twins. TCRdb re-derived calls from the 5' RACE reads in MiXCR, one entry per CDR3 protein. The data contain 200,000 to 250,000 distinct CDR3 sequences, 10% to 15% of them seen just once; the ten biggest clones take up 3.5% to 5%. This sample also appeared in a second study, on yellow fever vaccine responses in identical twins.

Input material: memory (CD45RO+) T cells sorted from blood. The receptor source for this set is a woman between 18 and 30 years old in good health.

The V call is TRBV12-5, the J call TRBJ1-2; D is unresolved. The CDR3 totals 13 residues. V lost 7 bases and J 2 bases, leaving 11 bases between the germline ends. The V gene's germline CDR1 is LGHNT and CDR2 FRNRAP. The CDR3 protein is CASDLDGNYGYTF. The DNA of the CDR3 is TGTGCTAGTGACCTGGACGGGAACTATGGCTACACCTTC.

The CDR3 DNA sequence: TGTGCCATCAGGAATAGGGGAGAGAACACTGAAGCTTTCTTT. The encoded protein is CAIRNRGENTEAFF. The genes are TRBV10-3 and TRBJ1-1; TRBD1 might be the D (5 bases). Trimming removed 6 bases from V and 1 base from J, with 12 bases in between. The CDR3 totals 14 residues. Germline assignment: CDR1 ENHRY and CDR2 SYGVKD.

This clonotype was detected only a few times. The chain couples TRBV27 to TRBJ2-7; D is ambiguous. This CDR3 is 11 amino acids long. Trimming took 6 bases from V and 7 from J, leaving 10 bases between them. Per the germline V gene, CDR1 is MNHEY and CDR2 is SMNVEV (reference sequence). The CDR3: CASRNGREQYF. The CDR3, as DNA: TGTGCCAGCAGGAACGGACGGGAGCAGTACTTC.

This rearrangement joins TRBV27 to TRBJ2-2, with 8 bases aligning to TRBD2. Germline V CDR1 and CDR2: MNHEY, SMNVEV (reference sequence). The CDR3 runs to 16 residues. V was clipped by 10 bases and J by 4 bases; unmatched bases: 14. Here the CDR3 reads CATGNGRGAPTGELFF. CDR3 nucleotides: TGTGCCACCGGCAACGGGAGGGGGGCGCCCACCGGGGAGCTGTTTTTT.

This clonotype was seen a handful of times. The chain joins TRBV7-2 to TRBJ2-5; D is unresolved. V lost 2 bases to trimming and J lost 4 bases, with 14 bases between them. CDR3 size: 15 residues. Germline lookup yields CDR1 SGHTA and CDR2 FQGNSA. The CDR3 loop is CASSLSPGPVETQYF. The CDR3 DNA is TGTGCCAGCAGCTTATCACCAGGCCCGGTAGAGACCCAGTACTTC.

V is TRBV27 and J is TRBJ2-7; 11 bases line up with TRBD2. This CDR3 comprises 13 residues. The ends lost 8 bases at V and 2 bases at J; junction bases unmatched: 2. Germline V gives CDR1 MNHEY, CDR2 SMNVEV (reference sequence). Here the CDR3 DNA reads TGTGCCAGCGGACTAGCGGGCGCCTACGAGCAGTACTTC. Translation: CASGLAGAYEQYF.

This clonotype was counted between two and nine times. The chain joins TRBV27 to TRBJ1-2; D call uncertain. The V end lost 6 bases, the J end lost 10 bases, and 24 bases lay between the germline ends. CDR3 size: 15 residues. Germline V CDR1 and CDR2: MNHEY, SMNVEV (reference sequence). CDR3 nucleotides: TGTGCCAGCAGCCCTCCGCCGTCCGGGTCCGGTCCCTACACCTTC. Its protein is CASSPPPSGSGPYTF.

This chain uses TRBV5-1 with TRBJ2-7; 7 nucleotides align to TRBD1. The germline gives CDR1 SGHRS, CDR2 YFSETQ. Trimming at V came to 0 bases and at J to 3 bases, leaving 6 bases not matched to a gene. The CDR3 extends over 15 amino acids. As DNA, the CDR3 is TGCGCCAGCAGCTTGGTAACAGGGGCTTTCTACGAGCAGTACTTC. Translated: CASSLVTGAFYEQYF.

Only a few counts were recorded for this clonotype. The chain links TRBV24-1 to TRBJ2-2, with 9 bases fitting TRBD1. Germline V gene lookup returns CDR1 KGHDR and CDR2 SFDVKD. This CDR3 is built from 17 residues. Trimming took 0 bases from V and 5 from J; bases not matched to a gene: 6. The CDR3: CATSDLRGTGRTGELFF. The DNA of the CDR3 is TGTGCCACCAGTGATTTGCGGGGGACAGGGAGGACCGGGGAGCTGTTTTTT.

This clonotype was observed at least ten times. This chain connects TRBV12-3 or TRBV12-4 to TRBJ2-5; 7 positions match TRBD1. J lost 2 bases, V lost 1 base, and 4 bases had no gene match. This CDR3 comprises 15 residues. CDR3 loop: CASSLERTGQETQYF. For the CDR3, the DNA is TGTGCCAGCAGTTTAGAAAGGACAGGACAAGAGACCCAGTACTTC.

This clonotype showed up just a few times. The chain joins TRBV6-2 or TRBV6-3 to TRBJ2-2; D tentatively reads TRBD1 or TRBD2 (6 bases each). The CDR3 has 15 residues. The V gene lost 0 bases and the J gene lost 5 bases, with 10 bases spanning the gap. Germline CDR1 and CDR2: MNHEY and SVGEGT. The DNA of the CDR3 is TGTGCCAGCAGTTACTCGGAGGGGGTTACCGGGGAGCTGTTTTTT. Its protein product is CASSYSEGVTGELFF.

This clonotype was detected a few times. J is TRBJ1-4 and V is TRBV3-1; D unresolved. V was cut by 0 bases and J by 6 bases, with 2 bases left in between. Germline V gene sequence: CDR1 LGHDT, CDR2 YNNKEL (reference sequence). The CDR3 contains 12 residues. CDR3 sequence reads: CASSQDDEKLFF. The CDR3 bases are TGTGCCAGCAGCCAAGATGATGAAAAACTGTTTTTT. Full variable domain (outside the CDR3, taken from reference TRBV3-1 and TRBJ1-4): DTAVSQTPKYLVTQMGNDKSIKCEQNLGHDTMYWYKQDSKKFLKIMFSYNNKELIINETVPNRFSPKSPDKAHLNLHINSLELGDSAVYFCASSQDDEKLFFGSGTQLSVL.

The chain joins TRBV6-2 or TRBV6-3 to TRBJ2-3; D is ambiguous. The CDR3 extends over 14 amino acids. The germline gives CDR1 MNHEY, CDR2 SVGEGT. Trimming cost V 2 bases and J 3 bases, with 9 bases left between them. The CDR3 region has the DNA TGTGCCAGCAGTTACGTAGAAGCTACAGATACGCAGTATTTT. This translates into CASSYVEATDTQYF.

The chain employs TRBV15 and TRBJ1-2; D ambiguous. Germline CDR1 is LNHNV and CDR2 is YYDKDF (reference sequence). V lost 5 bases and J 2 bases, leaving 15 bases between the germline ends. This CDR3 region has 15 residues. The CDR3 DNA follows: TGTGCCACCAGCCCCCACAGTGCAGAGAACTATGGCTACACCTTC. This gives the protein CATSPHSAENYGYTF.

The gene calls are TRBV20-1 and TRBJ1-4, with no clear D. The CDR3 runs 16 residues. V lost 0 bases to trimming and J lost 6 bases, with 17 bases between them. Germline CDR1 DFQATT, CDR2 SNEGSKA (reference sequence). CDR3 sequence: CSARDRGRSRDEKLFF. CDR3 in DNA: TGCAGTGCTAGAGATCGCGGCAGAAGTCGTGATGAAAAACTGTTTTTT.

The V and J genes are TRBV6-2 or TRBV6-3 and TRBJ2-7, with 9 bases aligning to TRBD1. Trimming cost V 8 bases and J 4 bases; bases outside gene matches: 9. From germline, CDR1 is MNHEY and CDR2 SVGEGT. The CDR3 is made up of 14 amino acids. The CDR3 region has the DNA TGTGCCAGCCGCCACAGGGGGCCAGAATACGAGCAGTACTTC. This translates into CASRHRGPEYEQYF.

This CDR3 reads CASSYEGPRTGELFF. The CDR3 region has the DNA TGTGCCAGCAGTTACGAGGGACCGAGAACCGGGGAGCTGTTTTTT. The rearrangement links TRBV6-5 to TRBJ2-2, with D possibly called TRBD1 or TRBD2 (5 bases each). Trimming shortened V by 2 bases and J by 5 bases, and 12 bases separated the two germline ends. Germline V gene sequence: CDR1 MNHEY, CDR2 SVGAGI. This CDR3 is 15 amino acids long.

At least ten counts were recorded for this clonotype. V and J are TRBV24-1 and TRBJ2-5, with D perhaps matching TRBD1 (6 bases). V gave up 3 bases and J gave up 5 bases, with 9 bases separating them. CDR1 KGHDR and CDR2 SFDVKD come from the germline V gene. The CDR3 length is 13 residues. The CDR3 DNA reads as TGTGCCACCAGTGATCCGGGACATGAGACCCAGTACTTC. Its translation: CATSDPGHETQYF.

At least ten counts were recorded for this clonotype. V gene TRBV20-1 combines with J gene TRBJ1-2, with 7 bases aligning to TRBD1. With 6 bases clipped from V and 4 bases from J, the junction kept 11 bases outside the gene matches. The germline gives CDR1 DFQATT, CDR2 SNEGSKA (reference sequence). CDR3 length: 14 amino acids. The CDR3 sequence is CSASSQGFSYGYTF. The CDR3 coding sequence is TGCAGTGCCTCATCACAGGGGTTTTCCTATGGCTACACCTTC.

V is TRBV3-1 and J is TRBJ1-5; no reliable D call. CDR3 size: 15 residues. CDR1 is LGHDT and CDR2 is YNNKEL in the germline V gene (reference sequence). V was cut by 1 base and J by 4 bases, with 11 bases left in between. The CDR3 DNA follows: TGTGCCAGCAGCCAAGTTCCGGGCAGGAATCAGCCCCAGCATTTT. It codes for CASSQVPGRNQPQHF.

This clonotype was seen a handful of times. This chain connects TRBV5-6 to TRBJ1-3, with 8 nucleotides matching TRBD1. After removal of 4 bases from V and 2 bases from J, the junction contained 8 bases not matched to a gene. CDR3 length: 16 amino acids. Germline CDR1 is SGHDT and CDR2 is YYEEEE. The CDR3 sequence: CASSLRQGYPGNTIYF. DNA of the CDR3: TGTGCCAGCAGCCTTAGACAGGGGTATCCTGGAAACACCATATATTTT.

This clonotype was seen at least ten times. V and J are TRBV24-1 and TRBJ2-4; 7 bases are a match to TRBD1. The V gene's germline CDR1 is KGHDR and CDR2 SFDVKD. The CDR3 loop spans 12 amino acids. J was trimmed by 14 bases and V by 2 bases; bases with no gene match: 5. In DNA form, the CDR3 reads TGTGCCACCAGTGATTCCATAGGACAGGAGTACTTC. Protein product: CATSDSIGQEYF.

This clonotype occurred a few times. The chain recombines TRBV5-6 with TRBJ2-7; 12 bases are shared with TRBD1. Germline V gene lookup returns CDR1 SGHDT and CDR2 YYEEEE. V lost 4 bases to trimming and J lost 5 bases; unmatched junction nucleotides: 4. This CDR3 comprises 14 residues. The CDR3 sequence is CASSKGQGADEQYF. The CDR3 region has the DNA TGTGCCAGCAGCAAGGGACAGGGGGCGGACGAGCAGTACTTC. The full variable domain, rest sourced from reference TRBV5-6 and TRBJ2-7, is DAGVTQSPTHLIKTRGQQVTLRCSPKSGHDTVSWYQQALGQGPQFIFQYYEEEERQRGNFPDRFSGHQFPNYSSELNVNALLLGDSALYLCASSKGQGADEQYFGPGTRLTVT.

V is TRBV4-1 and J is TRBJ2-3, with 9 positions matching TRBD2. Germline trimming cut 4 bases from V and 2 bases from J; bases unmatched to any gene: 10. The CDR3 sequence is 17 residues long. Germline-derived CDR1 and CDR2 are MGHRA and YSYEKL. CDR3 bases: TGCGCCAGCAGCCCCTTTATTGCGGGAGGGTTCACAGATACGCAGTATTTT. Translating gives CASSPFIAGGFTDTQYF.

This clonotype has only a few counts. This sequence joins TRBV25-1 and TRBJ1-3; D is uncertain. This CDR3 comprises 14 residues. Per the germline V gene, CDR1 is MGHDK and CDR2 is SYGVNS. V lost 3 bases and J 2 bases, leaving 8 bases between the germline ends. The CDR3 coding sequence is TGTGCCAGCAGTGATTGGGGAGCTGGAAACACCATATATTTT. Translated: CASSDWGAGNTIYF.

This clonotype came up a few times. The chain is built from TRBV20-1 and TRBJ2-1, with 13 bases lining up with TRBD2. After removal of 3 bases from V and 7 bases from J, the junction contained 9 bases not matched to a gene. This CDR3 has 16 residues. Germline V gene data show CDR1 as DFQATT and CDR2 as SNEGSKA (reference sequence). The CDR3 loop reads CSASLGGLAGRNEQFF. In nucleotides, the CDR3 is TGCAGTGCTAGTTTGGGGGGACTAGCGGGAAGGAATGAGCAGTTCTTC.